Presented here are 32 T cell receptor beta chains from one specimen sequenced in a study of T cell responses to AZD1222 COVID-19 vaccine. TCRdb's copy holds only in-frame clones and misses some; the assay was immunoSEQ multiplex PCR. The sample has 110,000 to 150,000 clones, approximately 83% seen once; the top ten hold around 8%. The sequenced sample was peripheral blood, obtained on day 0 of AZD1222 vaccination. The receptor source for this set is an adult in good health.

This clone appeared a single time. V gene TRBV29-1 combines with J gene TRBJ2-5, with 12 bases lining up with TRBD2. The CDR3 has 15 residues. V lost 6 bases to trimming and J lost 1 base; unmatched junction nucleotides: 6. Per germline, CDR1 SQVTM and CDR2 ANQGSEA. The CDR3 nucleotides are TGCAGCGTAGGACTAGCGGGGCTTATCCAAGAGACCCAGTACTTC. This translates into CSVGLAGLIQETQYF.

The CDR3 reads CASSLEAGGTTDTQYF. In DNA, the CDR3 is TGCGCCAGCAGCTTGGAAGCGGGGGGAACCACAGATACGCAGTATTTT. The rearrangement links TRBV5-1 to TRBJ2-3; 9 nucleotides match TRBD2. CDR1 is SGHRS and CDR2 is YFSETQ in the germline V gene. V dropped 0 bases and J dropped 2; count of bases not matched to a gene: 4. This CDR3 contains 16 residues.

The chain recombines TRBV7-8 with TRBJ2-1; 7 nucleotides agree with TRBD1. CDR1 is SGHVS, CDR2 FQNEAQ, per germline. J lost 6 bases, V lost 3 bases, and 8 bases had no gene match. The CDR3 is 15 amino acids. The CDR3 loop reads CASSFDRDRLNEQFF. In DNA form, the CDR3 reads TGTGCCAGCAGCTTCGACAGGGATCGCCTCAATGAGCAGTTCTTC.

The rearrangement joins TRBV19 to TRBJ1-4; D possibly corresponds to TRBD1 (6 bases). Trimming shortened V by 6 bases and J by 0 bases, and 11 bases separated the two germline ends. Germline-derived CDR1 and CDR2 are LNHDA and SQIVND (reference sequence). The CDR3 length is 15 residues. This chain's CDR3 is CASRGQPTTNEKLFF. For the CDR3, the DNA is TGTGCCAGTAGAGGACAGCCAACAACTAATGAAAAACTGTTTTTT.

The CDR3 loop is CASSYTGVSNQPQHF. Here the CDR3 DNA reads TGTGCCAGTAGTTACACAGGGGTGAGCAATCAGCCCCAGCATTTT. The genes are TRBV19 and TRBJ1-5; 7 bases line up with TRBD1. Trimming at V came to 5 bases and at J to 1 base, leaving 5 bases not matched to a gene. Germline values: CDR1 LNHDA, CDR2 SQIVND (reference sequence). The CDR3 has 15 residues.

The chain uses TRBV18 and TRBJ1-4, with 7 bases aligning to TRBD1. Trimming removed 6 bases from V and 0 bases from J; junction bases left unmatched: 1. This CDR3 region has 14 residues. Germline CDR1 reads KGHSH; CDR2 reads LQKENI. Written as DNA, the CDR3 is TGTGCCAGCTCCGGGACAGCAACTAATGAAAAACTGTTTTTT. Translation gives CASSGTATNEKLFF.

This chain uses TRBV6-1 with TRBJ2-3; 12 bases fit TRBD2. CDR3 length: 16 residues. V trimming: 4 bases; J trimming: 4 bases; junction bases outside the gene matches: 6. The V gene's germline CDR1 is MNHNS and CDR2 SASEGT. The CDR3 region has the DNA TGTGCCAGCAGTGCACTAGCGGGGGGATTTTCAGATACGCAGTATTTT. Protein product: CASSALAGGFSDTQYF.

This rearrangement joins TRBV27 to TRBJ2-3; 8 positions agree with TRBD1. With 5 bases clipped from V and 4 bases from J, the junction kept 8 bases outside the gene matches. CDR1 is MNHEY, CDR2 SMNVEV, per germline (reference sequence). This CDR3 has 15 amino acids. CDR3 nucleotide sequence: TGTGCCAGCAGTCCGAGGACAGGGTACGCAGATACGCAGTATTTT. This codes for CASSPRTGYADTQYF.

This clone was detected a few times. V and J are TRBV27 and TRBJ1-2, with D hard to call. Germline CDR1 reads MNHEY; CDR2 reads SMNVEV (reference sequence). The length of the CDR3 is 14 residues. Trimming left V 6 bases short and J 4 bases short, with 15 bases between. The CDR3 DNA reads as TGTGCCAGCAGCCCGGAGCGTTCTGCCTATGGCTACACCTTC. Protein sequence: CASSPERSAYGYTF.

This chain links TRBV5-4 with TRBJ2-7; D tentatively fits TRBD1 or TRBD2 (5 bases each). CDR1 SGHNT and CDR2 YYREEE come from the germline V gene (reference sequence). V was shortened by 0 bases and J by 7 bases, with 20 bases between the two germline ends. CDR3 size: 16 residues. DNA of the CDR3: TGTGCCAGCAGCTTGGCCGACAGTTCGGGGTTCAGGGAGCAGTACTTC. This translates into CASSLADSSGFREQYF. The whole variable domain, filled in from reference TRBV5-4 and TRBJ2-7, reads ETGVTQSPTHLIKTRGQQVTLRCSSQSGHNTVSWYQQALGQGPQFIFQYYREEENGRGNFPPRFSGLQFPNYSSELNVNALELDDSALYLCASSLADSSGFREQYFGPGTRLTVT.

The chain links TRBV12-3 or TRBV12-4 to TRBJ1-5; no definite D call. This CDR3 has 13 residues. Trimming took 3 bases from V and 9 from J, leaving 12 bases between them. The CDR3 spells CASSFGRPMPQHF. The CDR3, as DNA: TGTGCCAGCAGTTTCGGAAGGCCCATGCCCCAGCATTTT.

This chain joins TRBV3-1 (or the pseudogene TRBV3-2) and TRBJ1-1, with D uncertain. The CDR3 runs 14 residues. V lost 1 base and J 8 bases, leaving 14 bases between the germline ends. Germline-derived CDR1 and CDR2 are LGHDT and YNNKEL (reference sequence). CDR3 nucleotide sequence: TGTGCCAGCAGCCAAGGTGGACTTTGGGGAGAAGCTTTCTTT. Amino acids: CASSQGGLWGEAFF.

The rearrangement links TRBV5-1 to TRBJ2-7; the D is unclear. From germline, CDR1 is SGHRS and CDR2 YFSETQ. The germline V and J ends were trimmed by 0 bases and 2 bases, with 6 bases remaining between them. The CDR3 covers 13 residues. The chain's CDR3 is CASSLESTYEQYF. The CDR3 nucleotides are TGCGCCAGCAGCTTGGAATCCACCTACGAGCAGTACTTC. Together with reference TRBV5-1 and TRBJ2-7, the CDR3 gives the full variable domain: KAGVTQTPRYLIKTRGQQVTLSCSPISGHRSVSWYQQTPGQGLQFLFEYFSETQRNKGNFPGRFSGRQFSNSRSEMNVSTLELGDSALYLCASSLESTYEQYFGPGTRLTVT.

This chain connects TRBV7-9 to TRBJ2-2; possible D gene TRBD1, 5 bases. The CDR3 runs to 13 residues. Deletions cut 5 bases from V and 4 bases from J, with 8 bases between. Germline V gives CDR1 SEHNR, CDR2 FQNEAQ (reference sequence). CDR3 protein: CASSRTLTGELFF. CDR3 sequence (DNA): TGTGCCAGCAGCCGGACACTCACCGGGGAGCTGTTTTTT.

The V call is TRBV7-2, the J call TRBJ1-1; D is undetermined. The length of the CDR3 is 13 residues. V was pared by 4 bases and J by 6 bases, with 12 bases between. Germline CDR1 and CDR2: SGHTA and FQGNSA. CDR3 sequence: CASSSRSGPEAFF. The CDR3 nucleotides read TGTGCCAGCAGCTCCAGGAGCGGGCCTGAAGCTTTCTTT. The variable domain in full, completed from reference TRBV7-2 and TRBJ1-1, reads GAGVSQSPSNKVTEKGKDVELRCDPISGHTALYWYRQSLGQGLEFLIYFQGNSAPDKSGLPSDRFSAERTGGSVSTLTIQRTQQEDSAVYLCASSSRSGPEAFFGQGTRLTVV.

The rearrangement links TRBV27 to TRBJ1-2; tentatively, D is TRBD1 (5 bases). This CDR3 has 14 amino acids. CDR1 is MNHEY and CDR2 is SMNVEV in the germline V gene (reference sequence). Trimming pared 4 bases from V and 0 bases from J, leaving 9 bases between. This CDR3 is CASSYEGTNYGYTF. CDR3 nucleotides: TGTGCCAGCAGTTACGAGGGGACTAACTATGGCTACACCTTC.

The V call is TRBV10-3, the J call TRBJ2-1; 9 bases line up with TRBD1. Germline V CDR1 and CDR2: ENHRY, SYGVKD. The ends lost 4 bases at V and 6 bases at J; junction bases unmatched: 4. CDR3 size: 14 residues. The CDR3 DNA follows: TGTGCCATCAGTGTGGGACAGGGCCCCAATGAGCAGTTCTTC. Its translation: CAISVGQGPNEQFF.

The chain recombines TRBV28 with TRBJ2-1; weak D call: TRBD2 (6 bases). The CDR3 consists of 13 residues. V was shortened by 3 bases and J by 5 bases, with 8 bases between the two germline ends. Germline lookup yields CDR1 MDHEN and CDR2 SYDVKM. Here the CDR3 reads CASSFGGNNEQFF. The CDR3 DNA sequence: TGTGCCAGCAGTTTCGGCGGGAACAATGAGCAGTTCTTC. Complete variable domain (other parts from reference TRBV28 and TRBJ2-1): DVKVTQSSRYLVKRTGEKVFLECVQDMDHENMFWYRQDPGLGLRLIYFSYDVKMKEKGDIPEGYSVSREKKERFSLILESASTNQTSMYLCASSFGGNNEQFFGPGTRLTVL.

This clone was counted only a few times. The rearrangement uses TRBV6-5 and TRBJ2-2, with TRBD1 identical over 7 bases. With V trimmed by 10 bases and J by 4 bases, 9 bases remained unmatched. This CDR3 is 14 amino acids long. Germline CDR1 reads MNHEY; CDR2 reads SVGAGI. The CDR3 DNA sequence: TGTGCCACCGACAGGGAACGTGTCACCGGGGAGCTGTTTTTT. This codes for CATDRERVTGELFF.

The V call is TRBV6-1, the J call TRBJ1-1; TRBD1 might be the D (5 bases). This CDR3 is built from 16 residues. CDR1 is MNHNS, CDR2 SASEGT, per germline. V was trimmed by 4 bases and J by 0 bases, leaving 15 bases between them. In DNA form, the CDR3 reads TGTGCCAGCAGTGCTCACTTGACAGTCCTGAACACTGAAGCTTTCTTT. Translating gives CASSAHLTVLNTEAFF.

V gene TRBV11-3 combines with J gene TRBJ2-1; 8 nucleotides align to TRBD1. V shed 5 bases and J 9 bases; nucleotides not matched to a gene: 3. Germline values: CDR1 SGHNT, CDR2 YENEEA. The CDR3 runs to 12 residues. CDR3 loop: CASSRTGGEQFF. CDR3 sequence (DNA): TGTGCCAGCAGCCGCACAGGGGGTGAGCAGTTCTTC.

The chain recombines TRBV12-3 or TRBV12-4 with TRBJ2-1, with D possibly called TRBD1 or TRBD2 (5 bases each). The V gene lost 3 bases and the J gene lost 6 bases, with 6 bases spanning the gap. The CDR3 runs to 12 residues. The CDR3 loop is CASSFGGNEQFF. Written as DNA, the CDR3 is TGTGCCAGCAGTTTTGGGGGCAATGAGCAGTTCTTC.

The gene calls are TRBV11-2 and TRBJ1-1, with TRBD1 matching over 8 bases. The CDR3 totals 16 residues. The V gene's germline CDR1 is SGHAT and CDR2 FQNNGV. The V and J ends lost 5 bases and 2 bases, in that order; junction bases with no gene match: 10. CDR3 sequence reads: CASSTSVQGANTEAFF. The CDR3, as DNA: TGTGCCAGCAGCACCTCTGTCCAGGGGGCTAACACTGAAGCTTTCTTT.

CDR3 DNA sequence: TGCGCCAGCAGCTCCCCGACAGGGGGCGCGTTCCTAGGCTACACCTTC. Residues: CASSSPTGGAFLGYTF. V is TRBV4-1 and J is TRBJ1-2; the match to TRBD1 covers 10 bases. The CDR3 sequence is 16 residues long. The V gene's germline CDR1 is MGHRA and CDR2 YSYEKL. V lost 5 bases and J lost 8; bases outside the gene matches: 14.

The rearrangement links TRBV4-2 to TRBJ1-2, with D uncertain. The germline V gene encodes CDR1 LGHNA and CDR2 YNFKEQ. The CDR3 is made up of 12 amino acids. Trimming removed 0 bases at V and 7 bases at J, with 6 bases between. In nucleotides, the CDR3 is TGTGCCAGCAGCCAAGACCTGGGTGGCTACACCTTC. This codes for CASSQDLGGYTF.

The chain joins TRBV5-1 to TRBJ1-1; D remains unclear. This CDR3 has 13 amino acids. The germline V gene encodes CDR1 SGHRS and CDR2 YFSETQ. V gave up 4 bases and J gave up 7 bases, with 14 bases separating them. The CDR3 protein is CASSLGGQLEAFF. The CDR3 DNA reads as TGCGCCAGCAGCCTGGGAGGGCAGCTTGAAGCTTTCTTT.

This clone came up once. The chain has TRBV11-2 and TRBJ1-6, with D hard to call. The V end lost 2 bases, the J end lost 0 bases, and 8 bases lay between the germline ends. Germline CDR1 and CDR2: SGHAT and FQNNGV. The CDR3 runs 16 residues. In DNA form, the CDR3 reads TGTGCCAGCAGCTTATCTTATGTCTCCTATAATTCACCCCTCCACTTT. The encoded protein is CASSLSYVSYNSPLHF.

The chain carries TRBV19 and TRBJ1-5, with D hard to call. CDR1 and CDR2 (germline): LNHDA, SQIVND (reference sequence). This CDR3 spans 15 amino acids. Trimming cost V 4 bases and J 3 bases, with 13 bases left between them. For the CDR3, the DNA is TGTGCCAGTAGTACGACCGGGATTACCAATCAGCCCCAGCATTTT. This codes for CASSTTGITNQPQHF.

This clone was recorded only once. The chain couples TRBV7-6 to TRBJ1-5; D might be TRBD1 (5 bases). V dropped 5 bases and J dropped 6 bases, with 11 bases sitting between them. The CDR3 sequence is 13 residues long. The V gene's germline CDR1 is SGHVS and CDR2 FNYEAQ. Here the CDR3 DNA reads TGTGCCAGCAGCCAGACAGAGTCTCAGCCCCAGCATTTT. This translates into CASSQTESQPQHF.

The rearrangement links TRBV30 to TRBJ1-1; D call uncertain. Germline V gives CDR1 GTSNPN, CDR2 SVGIG (reference sequence). Deletions cut 4 bases from V and 7 bases from J, with 13 bases between. CDR3 length: 12 residues. CDR3 sequence (DNA): TGTGCCTGGATCCCCCCTGAGGGTGAAGCTTTCTTT. Translated: CAWIPPEGEAFF.

The J gene is TRBJ1-3, the V gene TRBV11-2; 8 bases are shared with TRBD1. CDR1 and CDR2 from the germline V gene are SGHAT and FQNNGV. The CDR3 is 15 amino acids. V lost 5 bases to trimming and J lost 0 bases; unmatched junction nucleotides: 3. CDR3 nucleotides: TGTGCCAGCAGCGCAGGGGGCTCCTCTGGAAACACCATATATTTT. This gives the protein CASSAGGSSGNTIYF.

The chain links TRBV6-5 to TRBJ2-7; D tentatively reads TRBD1 or TRBD2 (5 bases each). The CDR3 runs 12 residues. The germline V gene encodes CDR1 MNHEY and CDR2 SVGAGI. Trimming took off 9 bases at V and 4 bases at J, with 13 bases between the two ends. The CDR3 is CASAGAYYEQYF. The CDR3 bases are TGTGCCAGTGCCGGGGCCTATTACGAGCAGTACTTC.